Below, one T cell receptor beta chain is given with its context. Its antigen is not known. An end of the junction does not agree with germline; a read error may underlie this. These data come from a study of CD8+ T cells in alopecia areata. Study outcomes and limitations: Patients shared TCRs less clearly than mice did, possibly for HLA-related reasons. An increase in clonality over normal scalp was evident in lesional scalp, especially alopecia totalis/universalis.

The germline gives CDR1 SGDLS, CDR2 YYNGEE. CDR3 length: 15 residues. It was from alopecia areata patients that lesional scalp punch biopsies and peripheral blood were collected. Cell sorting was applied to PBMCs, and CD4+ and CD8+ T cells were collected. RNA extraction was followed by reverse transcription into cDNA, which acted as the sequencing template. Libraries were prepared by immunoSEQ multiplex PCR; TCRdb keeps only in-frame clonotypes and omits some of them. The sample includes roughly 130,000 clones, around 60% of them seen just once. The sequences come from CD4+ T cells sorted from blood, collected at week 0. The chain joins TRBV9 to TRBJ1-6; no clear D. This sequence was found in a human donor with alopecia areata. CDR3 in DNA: TGTGCCAGCACCGTAGATACGGGAAGTGGGTCACCCCTCCACTTT. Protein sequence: CASTVDTGSGSPLHF.